This record concerns one T cell receptor beta chain sequence. The data were obtained in a study of shared clonotypes between healthy human individuals. Profiling relied on immunoSEQ multiplex PCR, and the TCRdb table lists in-frame clones only, not all of them. The sample carries over 2 million clones, around 90% recorded once. Specimen: naive CD4+ T cells from PBMCs. Noted subset: CD45RA+ positively selected. The sequence was obtained from a man younger than 35 in good health. Some clones in this sample may be carry-over from other donors' samples.

CDR3 protein: CASEGQGNTGELFF. The CDR3 DNA sequence: TGTGCCAGTGAGGGACAGGGGAACACCGGGGAGCTGTTTTTT. The chain is built from TRBV6-1 and TRBJ2-2; TRBD1 aligns across 9 bases. Germline lookup yields CDR1 MNHNS and CDR2 SASEGT. The CDR3 runs 14 residues. J lost 1 base, V lost 9 bases, and 3 bases had no gene match.